The 9 T cell receptor beta chains below all came from one sample that was sequenced in a study of ipilimumab plus nivolumab after autologous stem cell transplantation. The repertoire was sequenced with immunoSEQ multiplex PCR; TCRdb's copy has only in-frame clones and lacks some. The sample yields 15,000 to 20,000 clones, 81% seen once. Material: PBMCs, obtained in a trial of ipilimumab plus nivolumab as post-transplant consolidation. These receptors came from a male donor with diffuse large B-cell lymphoma.

The rearrangement links TRBV30 to TRBJ2-5; no reliable D call. V lost 3 bases and J 4 bases, leaving 15 bases between the germline ends. Germline assignment: CDR1 GTSNPN and CDR2 SVGIG (reference sequence). This CDR3 is built from 14 residues. This CDR3 reads CAWRGSGGVETQYF. The CDR3 nucleotides are TGTGCCTGGAGGGGTTCGGGTGGGGTAGAGACCCAGTACTTC.

The chain joins TRBV18 to TRBJ2-5, with D maybe TRBD1 (5 bases). From germline, CDR1 is KGHSH and CDR2 LQKENI. The V and J ends lost 2 bases and 2 bases respectively, with 9 bases between them. This CDR3 comprises 14 residues. As DNA, the CDR3 is TGTGCCAGCTCACCATCGGCAGGGCAAGAGACCCAGTACTTC. Translated, it gives CASSPSAGQETQYF.

The chain employs TRBV7-2 and TRBJ2-3; 7 positions agree with TRBD2. This CDR3 comprises 15 residues. Germline-derived CDR1 and CDR2 are SGHTA and FQGNSA. The junction had 9 bases not matched to a gene; V was cut back by 7 bases and J by 2 bases. CDR3 residues: CASTGGTSHTDTQYF. As DNA, the CDR3 is TGTGCCAGCACCGGGGGGACCAGCCACACAGATACGCAGTATTTT.

For the CDR3, the DNA is TGTGCCAGCAGCTTAAGGGCAGCACACACAGATACGCAGTATTTT. As protein: CASSLRAAHTDTQYF. The chain is built from TRBV7-9 and TRBJ2-3; D is undetermined. This CDR3 has 15 amino acids. The germline gives CDR1 SEHNR, CDR2 FQNEAQ (reference sequence). V shed 2 bases and J shed 2 bases, with 11 bases lying between them.

The chain is built from TRBV11-2 and TRBJ2-5; 13 bases are shared with TRBD2. Trimming removed 6 bases from V and 1 base from J; junction bases left unmatched: 5. The germline gives CDR1 SGHAT, CDR2 FQNNGV. The CDR3 totals 16 residues. CDR3: CASSFTSGGAQETQYF. The CDR3 bases are TGTGCCAGCAGTTTTACTAGCGGGGGGGCCCAAGAGACCCAGTACTTC.

J is TRBJ1-2 and V is TRBV6-5; D call uncertain. This CDR3 has 13 residues. CDR1 MNHEY and CDR2 SVGAGI come from the germline V gene. The V end lost 8 bases, the J end lost 5 bases, and 15 bases lay between the germline ends. CDR3 sequence (DNA): TGTGCCAGCGGGTTGTCGGGAGGGTATGGCTACACCTTC. It specifies CASGLSGGYGYTF.

This clone was observed once. V is TRBV30 and J is TRBJ2-6; TRBD1 might be the D (5 bases). Trimming removed 2 bases at V and 0 bases at J, with 8 bases between. The CDR3 loop spans 15 amino acids. In germline, CDR1 is GTSNPN, CDR2 SVGIG (reference sequence). CDR3 DNA: TGTGCCTGGAGTACCAGGGCCTCTGGGGCCAACGTCCTGACTTTC. This sequence encodes CAWSTRASGANVLTF. Full variable domain (outside the CDR3, taken from reference TRBV30 and TRBJ2-6): SQTIHQWPATLVQPVGSPLSLECTVEGTSNPNLYWYRQAAGRGLQLLFYSVGIGQISSEVPQNLSASRPQDRQFILSSKKLLLSDSGFYLCAWSTRASGANVLTFGAGSRLTVL.

By its share, this clone is medium-sized. The V and J genes are TRBV11-2 and TRBJ1-3, with D hard to call. The CDR3 spans 16 residues. Trimming cost V 1 base and J 0 bases, with 10 bases left between them. Germline CDR1 is SGHAT and CDR2 is FQNNGV. The CDR3 here is CASSLGHLNSGNTIYF. CDR3 coding DNA: TGTGCCAGCAGCTTAGGACATCTCAACTCTGGAAACACCATATATTTT.

This clone ranks as medium-sized. The gene calls are TRBV2 and TRBJ1-4, with TRBD1 as a possible D gene (5 bases). The germline V and J ends were trimmed by 6 bases and 8 bases, with 7 bases remaining between them. Germline CDR1 SNHLY, CDR2 FYNNEI. The CDR3 covers 11 residues. CDR3 in DNA: TGTGCCAGCAGGGACACCGAAAAACTGTTTTTT. It codes for CASRDTEKLFF.